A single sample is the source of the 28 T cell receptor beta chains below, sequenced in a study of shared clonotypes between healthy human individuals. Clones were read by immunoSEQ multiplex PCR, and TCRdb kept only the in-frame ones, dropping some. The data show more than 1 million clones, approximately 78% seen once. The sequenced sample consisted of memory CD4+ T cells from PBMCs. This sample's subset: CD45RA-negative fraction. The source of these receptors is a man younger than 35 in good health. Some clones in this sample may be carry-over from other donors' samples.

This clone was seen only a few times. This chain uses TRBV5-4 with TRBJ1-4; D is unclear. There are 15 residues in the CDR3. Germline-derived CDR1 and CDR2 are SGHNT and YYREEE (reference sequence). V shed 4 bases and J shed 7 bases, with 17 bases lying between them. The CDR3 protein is CASSVGGEMGEKLFF. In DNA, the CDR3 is TGTGCCAGCAGCGTAGGTGGGGAAATGGGTGAAAAACTGTTTTTT.

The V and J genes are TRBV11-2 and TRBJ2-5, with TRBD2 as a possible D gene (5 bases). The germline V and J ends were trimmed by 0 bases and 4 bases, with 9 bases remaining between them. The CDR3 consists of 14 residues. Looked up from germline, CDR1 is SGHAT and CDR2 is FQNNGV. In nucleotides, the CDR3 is TGTGCCAGCAGCTTAGAGATAGCGAGAGAGACCCAGTACTTC. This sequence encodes CASSLEIARETQYF.

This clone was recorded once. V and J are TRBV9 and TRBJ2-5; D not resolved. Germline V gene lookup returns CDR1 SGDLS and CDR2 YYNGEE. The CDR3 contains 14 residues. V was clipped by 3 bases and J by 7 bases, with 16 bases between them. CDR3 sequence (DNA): TGTGCCAGCAGCGCCGACGGCCCTACGGGGACCCAGTACTTC. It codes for CASSADGPTGTQYF.

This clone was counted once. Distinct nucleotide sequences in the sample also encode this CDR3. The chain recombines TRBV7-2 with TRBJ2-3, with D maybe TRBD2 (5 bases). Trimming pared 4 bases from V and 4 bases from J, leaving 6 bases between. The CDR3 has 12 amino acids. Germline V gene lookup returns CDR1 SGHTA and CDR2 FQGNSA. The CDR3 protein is CASSSRADTQYF. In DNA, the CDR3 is TGTGCCAGCAGCTCGCGGGCAGATACGCAGTATTTT.

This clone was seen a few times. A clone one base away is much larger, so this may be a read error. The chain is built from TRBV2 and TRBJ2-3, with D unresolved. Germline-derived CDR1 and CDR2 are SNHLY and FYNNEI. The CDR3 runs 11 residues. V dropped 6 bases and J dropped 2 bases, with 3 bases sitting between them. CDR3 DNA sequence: TGTGCCAGCAGGGACACAGATACGCAGTATTTT. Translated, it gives CASRDTDTQYF.

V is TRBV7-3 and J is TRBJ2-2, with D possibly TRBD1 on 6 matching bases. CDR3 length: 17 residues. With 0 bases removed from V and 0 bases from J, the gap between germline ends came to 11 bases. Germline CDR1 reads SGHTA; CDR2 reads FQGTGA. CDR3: CASSLTKQGSNTGELFF. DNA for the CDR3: TGTGCCAGCAGCTTAACCAAACAGGGTTCGAACACCGGGGAGCTGTTTTTT.

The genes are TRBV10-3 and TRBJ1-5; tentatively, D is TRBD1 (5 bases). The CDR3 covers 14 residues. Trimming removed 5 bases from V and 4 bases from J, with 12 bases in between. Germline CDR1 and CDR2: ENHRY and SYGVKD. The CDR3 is CAISKDGGNQPQHF. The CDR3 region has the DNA TGTGCCATCAGTAAGGACGGGGGAAATCAGCCCCAGCATTTT.

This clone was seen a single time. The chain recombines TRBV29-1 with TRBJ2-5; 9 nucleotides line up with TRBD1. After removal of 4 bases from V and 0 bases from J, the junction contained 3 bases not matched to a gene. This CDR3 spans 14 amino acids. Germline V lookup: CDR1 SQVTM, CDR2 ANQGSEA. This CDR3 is CSVVGQGHQETQYF. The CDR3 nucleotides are TGCAGCGTTGTGGGACAGGGTCACCAAGAGACCCAGTACTTC.

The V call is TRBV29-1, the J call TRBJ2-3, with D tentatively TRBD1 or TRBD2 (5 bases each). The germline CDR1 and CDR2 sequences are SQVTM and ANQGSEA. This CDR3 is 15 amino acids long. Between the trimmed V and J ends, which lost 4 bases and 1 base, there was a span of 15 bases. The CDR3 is CSVVTQGTRTDTQYF. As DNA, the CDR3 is TGCAGCGTTGTCACCCAAGGGACCCGCACAGATACGCAGTATTTT.

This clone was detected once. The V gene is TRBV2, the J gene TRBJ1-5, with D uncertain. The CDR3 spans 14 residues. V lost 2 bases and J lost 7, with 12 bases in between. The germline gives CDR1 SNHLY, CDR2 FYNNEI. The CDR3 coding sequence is TGTGCCAGCAGTGAAACGTTGTCGGCGCAGCCCCAGCATTTT. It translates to CASSETLSAQPQHF. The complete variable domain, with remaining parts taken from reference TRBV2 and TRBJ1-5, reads EPEVTQTPSHQVTQMGQEVILRCVPISNHLYFYWYRQILGQKVEFLVSFYNNEISEKSEIFDDQFSVERPDGSNFTLKIRSTKLEDSAMYFCASSETLSAQPQHFGDGTRLSIL.

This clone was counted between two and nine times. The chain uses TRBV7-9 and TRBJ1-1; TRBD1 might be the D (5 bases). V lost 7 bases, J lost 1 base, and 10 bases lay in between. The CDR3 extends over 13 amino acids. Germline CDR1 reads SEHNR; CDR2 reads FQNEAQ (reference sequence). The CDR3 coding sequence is TGTGCCAGCACTTCGGGGGGGAACACTGAAGCTTTCTTT. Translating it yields CASTSGGNTEAFF.

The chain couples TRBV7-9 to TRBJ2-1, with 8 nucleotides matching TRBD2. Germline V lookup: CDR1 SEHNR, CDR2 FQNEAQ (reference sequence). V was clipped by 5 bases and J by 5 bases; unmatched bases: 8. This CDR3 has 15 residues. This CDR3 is CASSPFWTSNNEQFF. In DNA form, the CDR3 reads TGTGCCAGCAGCCCGTTTTGGACTAGCAACAATGAGCAGTTCTTC.

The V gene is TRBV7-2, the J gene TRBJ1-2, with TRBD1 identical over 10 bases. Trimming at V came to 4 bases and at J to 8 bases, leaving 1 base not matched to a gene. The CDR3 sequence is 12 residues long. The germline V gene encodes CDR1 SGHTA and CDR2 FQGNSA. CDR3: CASSSTGGGYTF. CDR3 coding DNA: TGTGCCAGCAGCTCGACAGGGGGCGGCTACACCTTC.

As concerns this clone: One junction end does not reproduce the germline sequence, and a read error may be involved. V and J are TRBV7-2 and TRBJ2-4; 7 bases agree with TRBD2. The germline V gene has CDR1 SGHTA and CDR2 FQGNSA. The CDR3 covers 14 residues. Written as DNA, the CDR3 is TGTGCCAGCAGCTTAGGACTAGCCCAAAACATTCAGTACTTC. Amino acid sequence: CASSLGLAQNIQYF. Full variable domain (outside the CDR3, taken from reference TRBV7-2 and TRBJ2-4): GAGVSQSPSNKVTEKGKDVELRCDPISGHTALYWYRQSLGQGLEFLIYFQGNSAPDKSGLPSDRFSAERTGGSVSTLTIQRTQQEDSAVYLCASSLGLAQNIQYFGAGTRLSVL.

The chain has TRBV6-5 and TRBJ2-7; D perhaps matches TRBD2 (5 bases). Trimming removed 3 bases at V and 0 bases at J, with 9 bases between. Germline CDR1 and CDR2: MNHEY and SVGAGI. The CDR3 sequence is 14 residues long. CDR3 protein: CASSYEGTSYEQYF. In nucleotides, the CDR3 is TGTGCCAGCAGTTATGAGGGAACCTCCTACGAGCAGTACTTC.

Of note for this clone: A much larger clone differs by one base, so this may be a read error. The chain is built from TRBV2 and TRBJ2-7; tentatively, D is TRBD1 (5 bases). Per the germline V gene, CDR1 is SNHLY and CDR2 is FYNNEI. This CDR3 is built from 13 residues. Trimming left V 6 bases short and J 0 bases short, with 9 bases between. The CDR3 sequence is CASSLDSSYEQYF. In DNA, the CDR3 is TGTGCCAGCAGCTTAGACAGCTCCTACGAGCAGTACTTC. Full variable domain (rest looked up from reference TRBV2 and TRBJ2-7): EPEVTQTPSHQVTQMGQEVILRCVPISNHLYFYWYRQILGQKVEFLVSFYNNEISEKSEIFDDQFSVERPDGSNFTLKIRSTKLEDSAMYFCASSLDSSYEQYFGPGTRLTVT.

The CDR3 spells CAWSAGGGAAFANTEAFF. The CDR3 coding sequence is TGTGCCTGGAGTGCTGGCGGGGGGGCGGCGTTTGCGAACACTGAAGCTTTCTTT. The chain recombines TRBV30 with TRBJ1-1, with D tentatively TRBD1 (6 bases). Trimming pared 1 base from V and 1 base from J, leaving 22 bases between. The CDR3 runs 18 residues. The germline CDR1 and CDR2 sequences are GTSNPN and SVGIG (reference sequence).

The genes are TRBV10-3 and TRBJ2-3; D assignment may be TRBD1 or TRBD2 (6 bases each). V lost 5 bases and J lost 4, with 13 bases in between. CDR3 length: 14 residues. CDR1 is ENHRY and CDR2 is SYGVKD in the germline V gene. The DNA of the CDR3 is TGTGCCATCAGTAATGAGGGGGGCGCAGATACGCAGTATTTT. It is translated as CAISNEGGADTQYF.

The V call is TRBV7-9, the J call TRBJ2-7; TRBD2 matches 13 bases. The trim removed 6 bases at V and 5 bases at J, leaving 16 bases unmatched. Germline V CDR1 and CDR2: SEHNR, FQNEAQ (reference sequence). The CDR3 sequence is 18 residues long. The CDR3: CASRASRVSTSGRNEQYF. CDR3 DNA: TGTGCCAGCAGGGCGTCTAGGGTTTCGACTAGCGGGAGGAACGAGCAGTACTTC.

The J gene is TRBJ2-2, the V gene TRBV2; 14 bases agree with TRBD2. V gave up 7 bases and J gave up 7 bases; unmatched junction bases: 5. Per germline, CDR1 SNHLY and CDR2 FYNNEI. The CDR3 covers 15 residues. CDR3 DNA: TGTGCCAGCATGAGGACTAGCGGGAGGCACGGGGAGCTGTTTTTT. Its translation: CASMRTSGRHGELFF.

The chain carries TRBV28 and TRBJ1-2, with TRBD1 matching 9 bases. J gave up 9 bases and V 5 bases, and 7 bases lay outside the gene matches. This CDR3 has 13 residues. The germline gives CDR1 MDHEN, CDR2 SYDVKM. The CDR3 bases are TGTGCCAGCAGTCCGGGGACAGGGCGCAGCTACACCTTC. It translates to CASSPGTGRSYTF.

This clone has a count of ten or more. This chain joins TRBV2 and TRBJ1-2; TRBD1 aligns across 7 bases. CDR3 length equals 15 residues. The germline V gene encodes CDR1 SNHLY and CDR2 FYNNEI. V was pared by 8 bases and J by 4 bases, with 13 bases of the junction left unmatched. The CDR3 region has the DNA TGTGCCAGCTCCGTTGCACGGACAGGCCTCTATGGCTACACCTTC. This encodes CASSVARTGLYGYTF.

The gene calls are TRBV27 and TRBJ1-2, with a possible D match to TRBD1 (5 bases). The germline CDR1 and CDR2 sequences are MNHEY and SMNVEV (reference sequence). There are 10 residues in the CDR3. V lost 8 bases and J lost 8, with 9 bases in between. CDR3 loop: CASAGVGYTF. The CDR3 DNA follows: TGTGCCAGCGCGGGGGTCGGCTACACCTTC.

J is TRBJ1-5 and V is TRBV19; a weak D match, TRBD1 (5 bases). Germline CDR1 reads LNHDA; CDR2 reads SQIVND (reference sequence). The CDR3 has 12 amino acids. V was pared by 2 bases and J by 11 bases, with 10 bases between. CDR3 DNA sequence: TGTGCCAGTAGTATACGCGGGGCAACCCAGCATTTT. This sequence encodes CASSIRGATQHF.

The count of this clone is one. CDR3 sequence: CASSLSGNNEKLFF. DNA of the CDR3: TGCGCCAGCAGCTTGTCAGGGAATAATGAAAAACTGTTTTTT. This chain uses TRBV5-1 with TRBJ1-4, with TRBD1 as a possible D gene (5 bases). The germline CDR1 and CDR2 sequences are SGHRS and YFSETQ. CDR3 length: 14 amino acids. The V end was cut by 1 base, the J end by 4 bases, with 8 bases between.

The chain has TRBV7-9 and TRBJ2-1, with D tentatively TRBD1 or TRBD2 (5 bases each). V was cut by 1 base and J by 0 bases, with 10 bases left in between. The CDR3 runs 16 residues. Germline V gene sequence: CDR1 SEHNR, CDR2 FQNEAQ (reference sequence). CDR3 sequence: CASSLDSRGSYNEQFF. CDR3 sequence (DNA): TGTGCCAGCAGCTTAGATTCGAGGGGCTCCTACAATGAGCAGTTCTTC. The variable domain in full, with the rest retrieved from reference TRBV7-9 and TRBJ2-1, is DTGVSQNPRHKITKRGQNVTFRCDPISEHNRLYWYRQTLGQGPEFLTYFQNEAQLEKSRLLSDRFSAERPKGSFSTLEIQRTEQGDSAMYLCASSLDSRGSYNEQFFGPGTRLTVL.

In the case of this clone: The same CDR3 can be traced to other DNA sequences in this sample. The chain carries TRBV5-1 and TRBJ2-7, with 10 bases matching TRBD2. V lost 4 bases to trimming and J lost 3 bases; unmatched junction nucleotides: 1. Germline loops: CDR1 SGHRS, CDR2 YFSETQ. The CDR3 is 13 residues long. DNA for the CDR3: TGCGCCAGCAGCCCTAGCGGGAGCTACGAGCAGTACTTC. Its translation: CASSPSGSYEQYF.

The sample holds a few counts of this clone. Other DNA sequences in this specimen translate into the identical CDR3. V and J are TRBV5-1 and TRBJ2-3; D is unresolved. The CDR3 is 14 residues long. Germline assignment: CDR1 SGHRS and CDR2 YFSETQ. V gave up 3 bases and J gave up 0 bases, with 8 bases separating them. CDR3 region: CASSSDGSTDTQYF. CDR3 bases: TGCGCCAGCAGCTCGGACGGAAGCACAGATACGCAGTATTTT.